This T cell receptor (beta chain) was documented in a study of T-cell reconstitution after alpha-beta-depleted transplantation in children. This clonotype appeared many times. Researchers prepared the TCRbeta library using unique molecular identifiers, the study reports. TCRdb ran MiXCR on the PCR reads and lists one entry per CDR3 protein. In the table there are 600,000 to 700,000 distinct CDR3 sequences, around 17% of which are singletons. This CDR3 has 13 residues. V was cut by 6 bases and J by 4 bases, with 14 bases left in between. Per the germline V gene, CDR1 is DFQATT and CDR2 is SNEGSKA (reference sequence).

Material: PBMCs from the stem cell graft donor, obtained from the stem cell graft. This TCR came from a human donor who donated a stem cell graft to a child with acute myeloid leukemia. The chain joins TRBV20-1 to TRBJ2-3; D might be TRBD2 (5 bases). In DNA, the CDR3 is TGCAGTGCAAACGGGGTAGGGTCAGATACGCAGTATTTT. It yields the protein CSANGVGSDTQYF.